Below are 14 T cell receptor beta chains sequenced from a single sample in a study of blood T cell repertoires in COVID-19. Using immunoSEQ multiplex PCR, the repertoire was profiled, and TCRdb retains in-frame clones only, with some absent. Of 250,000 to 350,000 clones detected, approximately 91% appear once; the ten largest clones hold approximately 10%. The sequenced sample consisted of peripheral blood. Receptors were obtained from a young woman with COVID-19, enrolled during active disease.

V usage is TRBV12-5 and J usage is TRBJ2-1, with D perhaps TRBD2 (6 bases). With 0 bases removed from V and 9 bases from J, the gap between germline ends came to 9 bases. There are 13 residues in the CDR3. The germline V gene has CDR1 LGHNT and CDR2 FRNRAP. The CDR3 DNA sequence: TGTGCTAGTGGTTTGGTGGGAGGCAGTGAGCAGTTCTTC. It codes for CASGLVGGSEQFF.

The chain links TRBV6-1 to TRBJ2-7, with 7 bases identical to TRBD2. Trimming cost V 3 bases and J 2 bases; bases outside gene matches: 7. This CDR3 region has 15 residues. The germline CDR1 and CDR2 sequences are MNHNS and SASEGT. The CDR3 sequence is CASSDLAVSAYEQYF. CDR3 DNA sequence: TGTGCCAGCAGTGATCTAGCGGTTTCCGCCTACGAGCAGTACTTC.

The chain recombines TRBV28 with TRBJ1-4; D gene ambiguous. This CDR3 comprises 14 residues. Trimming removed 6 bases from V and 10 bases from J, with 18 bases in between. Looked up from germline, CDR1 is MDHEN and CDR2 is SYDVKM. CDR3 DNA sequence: TGTGCCAGCAGAAACCTACCAGCGGAGGGAAAACTGTTTTTT. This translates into CASRNLPAEGKLFF.

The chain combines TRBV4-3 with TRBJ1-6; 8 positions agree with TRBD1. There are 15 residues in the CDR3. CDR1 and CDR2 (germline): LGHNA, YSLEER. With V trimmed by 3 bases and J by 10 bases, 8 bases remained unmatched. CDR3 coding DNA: TGCGCCAGCAGCCAGGAGACAGGGGCTGGGTCACCCCTCCACTTT. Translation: CASSQETGAGSPLHF.

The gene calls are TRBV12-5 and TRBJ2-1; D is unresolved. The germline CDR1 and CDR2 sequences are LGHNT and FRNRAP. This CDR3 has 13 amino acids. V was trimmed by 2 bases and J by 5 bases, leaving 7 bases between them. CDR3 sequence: CASGLPPNNEQFF. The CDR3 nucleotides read TGTGCTAGTGGTTTGCCCCCTAACAATGAGCAGTTCTTC.

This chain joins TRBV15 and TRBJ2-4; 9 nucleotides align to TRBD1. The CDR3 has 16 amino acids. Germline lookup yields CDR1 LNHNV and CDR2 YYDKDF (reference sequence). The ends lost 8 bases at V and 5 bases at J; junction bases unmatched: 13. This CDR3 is CATALPGQGVENIQYF. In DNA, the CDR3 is TGTGCCACCGCTTTACCGGGACAGGGAGTGGAAAACATTCAGTACTTC. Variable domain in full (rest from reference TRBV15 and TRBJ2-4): DAMVIQNPRYQVTQFGKPVTLSCSQTLNHNVMYWYQQKSSQAPKLLFHYYDKDFNNEADTPDNFQSRRPNTSFCFLDIRSPGLGDTAMYLCATALPGQGVENIQYFGAGTRLSVL.

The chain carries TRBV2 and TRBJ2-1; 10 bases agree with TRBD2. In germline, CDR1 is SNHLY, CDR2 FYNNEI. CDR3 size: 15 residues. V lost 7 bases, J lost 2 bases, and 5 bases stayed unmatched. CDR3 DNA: TGTGCCAGCACCTTACTAGCGGGACCCTACAATGAGCAGTTCTTC. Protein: CASTLLAGPYNEQFF.

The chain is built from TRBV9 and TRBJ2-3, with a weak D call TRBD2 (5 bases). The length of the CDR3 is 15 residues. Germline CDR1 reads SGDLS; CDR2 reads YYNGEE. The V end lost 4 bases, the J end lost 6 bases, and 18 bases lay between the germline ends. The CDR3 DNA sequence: TGTGCCAGCAGCTCGGGCGGGCAGGCGATTGATACGCAGTATTTT. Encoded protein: CASSSGGQAIDTQYF. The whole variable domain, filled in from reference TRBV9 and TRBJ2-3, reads DSGVTQTPKHLITATGQRVTLRCSPRSGDLSVYWYQQSLDQGLQFLIQYYNGEERAKGNILERFSAQQFPDLHSELNLSSLELGDSALYFCASSSGGQAIDTQYFGPGTRLTVL.

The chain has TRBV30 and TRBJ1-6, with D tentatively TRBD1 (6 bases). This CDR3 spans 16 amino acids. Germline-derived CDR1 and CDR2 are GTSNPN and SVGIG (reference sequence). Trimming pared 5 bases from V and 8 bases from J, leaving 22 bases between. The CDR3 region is CAWGRSRGGIDSPLHF. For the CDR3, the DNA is TGTGCCTGGGGACGTTCACGAGGGGGTATAGATTCACCCCTCCACTTT.

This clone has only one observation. The CDR3 coding sequence is TGTGCCAGCAGCCAAGACAGGGTCGGTGAGCAGTTCTTC. Encoded protein: CASSQDRVGEQFF. This chain uses TRBV3-1 (or the pseudogene TRBV3-2) with TRBJ2-1; TRBD1 is a possible D gene (5 bases). Germline CDR1 LGHDT, CDR2 YNNKEL (reference sequence). The CDR3 is 13 residues long. The V end was cut by 0 bases, the J end by 9 bases, with 9 bases between.

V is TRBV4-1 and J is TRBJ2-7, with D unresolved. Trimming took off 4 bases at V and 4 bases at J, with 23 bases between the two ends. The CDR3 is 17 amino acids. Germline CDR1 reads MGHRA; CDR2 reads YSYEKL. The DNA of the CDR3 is TGCGCCAGCAGCCGATCCCAGGCCCAACAAACCCCTTACGAGCAGTACTTC. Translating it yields CASSRSQAQQTPYEQYF.

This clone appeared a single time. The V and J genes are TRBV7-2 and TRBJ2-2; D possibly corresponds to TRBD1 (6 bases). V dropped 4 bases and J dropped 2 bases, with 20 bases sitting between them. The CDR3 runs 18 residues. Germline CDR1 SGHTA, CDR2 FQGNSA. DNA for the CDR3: TGTGCCAGCAGCTACTACAGGGTTTTGGGGGTAAACACCGGGGAGCTGTTTTTT. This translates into CASSYYRVLGVNTGELFF.

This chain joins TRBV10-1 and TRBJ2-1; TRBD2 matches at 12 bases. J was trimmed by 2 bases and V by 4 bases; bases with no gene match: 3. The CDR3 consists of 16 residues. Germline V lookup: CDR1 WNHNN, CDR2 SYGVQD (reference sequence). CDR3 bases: TGCGCCAGCAGTGCACTAGCGGGAGGTACCTACAATGAGCAGTTCTTC. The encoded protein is CASSALAGGTYNEQFF.

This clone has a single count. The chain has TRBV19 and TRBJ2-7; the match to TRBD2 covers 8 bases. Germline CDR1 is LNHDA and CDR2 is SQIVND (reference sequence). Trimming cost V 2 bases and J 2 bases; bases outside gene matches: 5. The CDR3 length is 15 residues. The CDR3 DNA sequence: TGTGCCAGTAGTATAAGAGCGGGAGAACCCTACGAGCAGTACTTC. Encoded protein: CASSIRAGEPYEQYF.